This T cell receptor beta chain appears in the sequencing data of a study of T cells in Graves' hyperthyroidism and ophthalmopathy. Study-level points and caveats: Blood also showed most of the thyroid clonotypes that were expanded above 0.001.

The table lists this clonotype with many counts. The antigen is not known. TCR beta CDR3 region amplification was performed from RNA transcripts. First-round RT-PCR targeting the TCR CDR3 was performed with the HTBI primer set. TCRdb reprocessed the multiplex PCR reads via MiXCR and lists one record per CDR3 protein. The sample carries around 200,000 distinct CDR3 sequences, about 16% recorded once. The TCR was taken from a man between 40 and 49 years old with Graves' hyperthyroidism. The sequencing input was blood.

The DNA of the CDR3 is TGTGCCAGCAGCTCCACAGACAGGGGGACCGAGCAGTACTTC. Amino acid sequence: CASSSTDRGTEQYF. This chain joins TRBV11-3 and TRBJ2-7; TRBD1 agrees at 9 bases. J gave up 6 bases and V 4 bases, and 7 bases lay outside the gene matches. The CDR3 loop spans 14 amino acids. Germline V gene data show CDR1 as SGHNT and CDR2 as YENEEA.